Given below is one TCR beta chain in context. Original processing notes: By means of reference gene primer amplification, nucleated cell counts were estimated. Some clones are missing from TCRdb's copy, which holds only in-frame ones; the method was immunoSEQ multiplex PCR. V and J calls and clone size are as listed in that table; D and trimming were resolved from the DNA. The table has roughly 80,000 clones, under 85% seen once. The CDR3 is made up of 12 amino acids. Trimming cost V 2 bases and J 11 bases, with 10 bases left between them. Germline loops: CDR1 SEHNR, CDR2 FQNEAQ (reference sequence). The sample originates from a study of blood T cell repertoires in COVID-19. The wider study: Material from acute and convalescent COVID-19 was sourced from the United States, Italy and Spain. T cells, B-cell-depleted T cells, or PBMCs provided the cDNA or gDNA that served as material.

Sequenced input: peripheral blood. This chain links TRBV7-9 with TRBJ2-4; D not resolved. The origin of this receptor is a human donor in a cohort sampled during active COVID-19. The CDR3 nucleotides read TGTGCCAGCAGCTTAACCGGGTCCGTTCAGTACTTC. Amino acids: CASSLTGSVQYF.